The rows below give T cell receptor beta chains drawn from one sample of a study of cytomegalovirus exposure and HLA in healthy donors. This table comes from immunoSEQ multiplex PCR, and its TCRdb copy is limited to in-frame clones, with some not included. This sample yields around 69,000 clones, of which roughly 95% are seen a single time; roughly 4.7% belongs to the top ten. The sequenced sample consisted of PBMCs. The receptors come from a woman aged 18-29 years in good health and CMV-seropositive. Both conserved end residues are part of each CDR3. Each record gives: CDR3 DNA, CDR3 protein, J gene, clone size, D gene, V gene. D genes are given only for firm matches. Expanded clones are given a class, and other clones once, few, many or no size at all.

TGCGCCAGCAGCCAAGATGGGGGGGGCAGCCACAATGAGCAGTTCTTC | CASSQDGGGSHNEQFF | TRBJ2-1 | NA | NA | TRBV4-3
TGTGCCTGGAGATTCAGGGGTGACAGGAACGGAAACACCATATATTTT | CAWRFRGDRNGNTIYF | TRBJ1-3 | NA | NA | TRBV30
TGCAGTGTAAAGGGGGATGTCGAGCAGTACTTC | CSVKGDVEQYF | TRBJ2-7 | NA | NA | TRBV20-1
TGTGCCAGCAGCCAGACAGGAAACTTCAATGAGCAGTTCTTC | CASSQTGNFNEQFF | TRBJ2-1 | NA | NA | TRBV27
TGTGCCAGTAGTATAGAGACAGCCCTCTATGGCTACACCTTC | CASSIETALYGYTF | TRBJ1-2 | few | NA | TRBV19
TGTGCCAGCACCCTTTCTAGGGGTTCCGAGCAGTACTTC | CASTLSRGSEQYF | TRBJ2-7 | NA | NA | TRBV5-6
TGTGCCAGCAGTTTATTTCGGGGGGCCTACGAGCAGTACTTC | CASSLFRGAYEQYF | TRBJ2-7 | NA | TRBD2 | TRBV27
TGTGCCAGCAGGTACAGGGGGCTAGGGACCCAGTACTTC | CASRYRGLGTQYF | TRBJ2-5 | NA | TRBD1 | TRBV2
TGTGCCAGCAGCTTTTTGACGTCCGGGAGGGCATACGAGCAGTACTTC | CASSFLTSGRAYEQYF | TRBJ2-7 | NA | TRBD2 | TRBV5-6
TGTGCCAGCAGGGACCAGACAGGCAATCAGCCCCAGCATTTT | CASRDQTGNQPQHF | TRBJ1-5 | NA | NA | TRBV28
TGTGCCAGCAGCTTATTGGGACTAGCGGGAGCCGATACGCAGTATTTT | CASSLLGLAGADTQYF | TRBJ2-3 | NA | TRBD2 | TRBV11-3
TGTGCCAGCAGACCCCAACAGGGGGAAACTGAAAAACTGTTTTTT | CASRPQQGETEKLFF | TRBJ1-4 | once | TRBD1 | TRBV6-5
TGTGCCAGCAGTTTCGGAGGGTTGAGGGATCGAAGTTACGAGCAGTACTTC | CASSFGGLRDRSYEQYF | TRBJ2-7 | NA | NA | TRBV28
TGCGCCAGCAGCTCAAGACTAGCGGGAGTCGGTTCCTACGAGCAGTACTTC | CASSSRLAGVGSYEQYF | TRBJ2-7 | NA | TRBD2 | TRBV5-1
TGTGCCAGCAGTTCACTAGCGGACTTACCCTACGAGCAGTACTTC | CASSSLADLPYEQYF | TRBJ2-7 | NA | TRBD2 | TRBV6-6
TGTGCCAGCAGTTTTAATCAGGGGGCAAACAATCAGCCCCAGCATTTT | CASSFNQGANNQPQHF | TRBJ1-5 | once | TRBD1 | TRBV28
TGTGCCAGCTCACCACCTCGGAATACAGGGGCGAGTAGGTACGAGCAGTACTTC | CASSPPRNTGASRYEQYF | TRBJ2-7 | once | TRBD1 | TRBV18
TGCAGCGTTGAGGGTTCTGCCCGGCTAGCTAATGAGCAGTTCTTC | CSVEGSARLANEQFF | TRBJ2-1 | NA | NA | TRBV29-1
TGTGCCAGCAGCTTAACAGGGGAAGGCTACACCTTC | CASSLTGEGYTF | TRBJ1-2 | NA | TRBD1 | TRBV7-9
TGTGCCAGCAGTTACTCGACACAGGGTGGCGGCTACACCTTC | CASSYSTQGGGYTF | TRBJ1-2 | NA | NA | TRBV6-5
TGTGCCAGCAGTTTAATAACGGGAGGGCCCTCGCGAGAGACCCAGTACTTC | CASSLITGGPSRETQYF | TRBJ2-5 | NA | TRBD2 | TRBV28
TGCGCCAGCAGCCAAGATACTAGCGGGATTCCAGGTGAGCAGTTCTTC | CASSQDTSGIPGEQFF | TRBJ2-1 | NA | TRBD2 | TRBV4-3
TGTGCCGGTGCAGGGGTGCACAATGAGCAGTTCTTC | CAGAGVHNEQFF | TRBJ2-1 | NA | NA | TRBV7-8
TGTGCCAGCAGCTTAGGCGGACAGGGACGGTACGAGCAGTACTTC | CASSLGGQGRYEQYF | TRBJ2-7 | NA | TRBD1 | TRBV7-2
TGCGCCAGCAGCCCGTCCACCACGGTGCGTGAGACCCAGTACTTC | CASSPSTTVRETQYF | TRBJ2-5 | NA | NA | TRBV4-1
TGTGCCAGCAGTGATCGGGACAGTTCCTACGAGCAGTACTTC | CASSDRDSSYEQYF | TRBJ2-7 | NA | TRBD1 | TRBV6-1
TGTGCCAGCAGCTCACCACAGGGGATCGGCTATGGCTACACCTTC | CASSSPQGIGYGYTF | TRBJ1-2 | NA | TRBD1 | TRBV5-4
TGTGCCAGCAGCTTAACAGGGGGTCTTTACGAGCAGTACTTC | CASSLTGGLYEQYF | TRBJ2-7 | NA | TRBD1 | TRBV11-2
TGCGCCAGCAGCCCGACAGAATATAGCAATCAGCCCCAGCATTTT | CASSPTEYSNQPQHF | TRBJ1-5 | NA | NA | TRBV4-1
TGTGCCAGCAGCCAATGGACAGGGTCCACCGGGGAGCTGTTTTTT | CASSQWTGSTGELFF | TRBJ2-2 | NA | TRBD1 | TRBV7-3
TGTGCCAGCAGTGCACTAGCGGCGGTCGGGTCCGGGGAGCTGTTTTTT | CASSALAAVGSGELFF | TRBJ2-2 | NA | TRBD2 | TRBV6-1
TGTGCCAGTAGTAAGTCTAGCGGGGCTAGAGATACGCAGTATTTT | CASSKSSGARDTQYF | TRBJ2-3 | once | TRBD2 | TRBV19
TGTGCCAGCTTACACAGGGGGACCACAGATACGCAGTATTTT | CASLHRGTTDTQYF | TRBJ2-3 | NA | TRBD1 | TRBV18
TGTGCCAGCAGCTTGGAGGCTAGCGTTTCTGATACGCAGTATTTT | CASSLEASVSDTQYF | TRBJ2-3 | NA | NA | TRBV5-6
TGTGCCAGCAGTCCGGGACTTCAAGAGACCCAGTACTTC | CASSPGLQETQYF | TRBJ2-5 | NA | NA | TRBV28
TGTGCCAGCAGTCGACAGCAAGAGACCCAGTACTTC | CASSRQQETQYF | TRBJ2-5 | NA | NA | TRBV7-9
TGTGCCAGCAGCGGAGCGACAGGGTTGGAGACCCAGTACTTC | CASSGATGLETQYF | TRBJ2-5 | NA | TRBD1 | TRBV5-6
TGTGCCAGCAGGGGCTCGGGACTAGCGAAGGACGGGGAGCTGTTTTTT | CASRGSGLAKDGELFF | TRBJ2-2 | NA | TRBD2 | TRBV2
TGTGCCAGCAGCTCGCTGAGGCGGTCCTACAATGAGCAGTTCTTC | CASSSLRRSYNEQFF | TRBJ2-1 | NA | NA | TRBV11-3
TGTGCCAGCTCCCCCCTGGAGGGGATCTATGGCTACACCTTC | CASSPLEGIYGYTF | TRBJ1-2 | NA | NA | TRBV27
TGTGCCAGCAGCTCCGATTCGGGACTAGCGGGGCCTTACGAGCAGTACTTC | CASSSDSGLAGPYEQYF | TRBJ2-7 | NA | TRBD2 | TRBV7-2
TGTGCCAGCAGGCAGACGAACACCGGGGAGCTGTTTTTT | CASRQTNTGELFF | TRBJ2-2 | NA | NA | TRBV2
TGCAGCGTTAAAGCGGGAGGGGTTGCAGATACGCAGTATTTT | CSVKAGGVADTQYF | TRBJ2-3 | NA | TRBD2 | TRBV29-1
TGTGCCAGCAGCAGGACTAGCGGGAGGGCCAATGAGCAGTTCTTC | CASSRTSGRANEQFF | TRBJ2-1 | NA | TRBD2 | TRBV7-8
TGTGCCAGCAGCTTAGAGGGGACTAGGTCCTCCTACGAGCAGTACTTC | CASSLEGTRSSYEQYF | TRBJ2-7 | NA | TRBD2 | TRBV11-3
TGTGCCAGCAGCCCCCCGGGACAGGGCGCAGATACGCAGTATTTT | CASSPPGQGADTQYF | TRBJ2-3 | NA | TRBD1 | TRBV5-4
TGTGCCAGCAGCCCTTCTAGCTTTAACACCGGGGAGCTGTTTTTT | CASSPSSFNTGELFF | TRBJ2-2 | NA | NA | TRBV5-4
TGTGCCAGCAGCTTAGTCAGGGGGCCGTCCCCCCACGAGCAGTACTTC | CASSLVRGPSPHEQYF | TRBJ2-7 | NA | TRBD1 | TRBV11-2